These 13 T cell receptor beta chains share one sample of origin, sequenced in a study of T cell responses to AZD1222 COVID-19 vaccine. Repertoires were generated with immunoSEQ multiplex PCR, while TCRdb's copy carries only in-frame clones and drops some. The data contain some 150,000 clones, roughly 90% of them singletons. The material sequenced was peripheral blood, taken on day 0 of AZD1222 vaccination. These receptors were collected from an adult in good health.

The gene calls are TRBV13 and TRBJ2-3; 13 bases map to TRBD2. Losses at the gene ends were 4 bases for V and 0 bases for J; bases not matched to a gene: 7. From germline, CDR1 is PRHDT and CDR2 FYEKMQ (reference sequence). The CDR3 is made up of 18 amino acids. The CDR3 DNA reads TGTGCCAGCAGCTCCTGGACTAGCGGGGGACCTAGCACAGATACGCAGTATTTT. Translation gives CASSSWTSGGPSTDTQYF.

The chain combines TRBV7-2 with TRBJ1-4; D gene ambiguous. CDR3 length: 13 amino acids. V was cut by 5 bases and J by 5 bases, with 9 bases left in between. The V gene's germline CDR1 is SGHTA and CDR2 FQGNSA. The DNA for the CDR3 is TGTGCCAGCAGCCGAAAGGCGAATGAAAAACTGTTTTTT. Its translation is CASSRKANEKLFF.

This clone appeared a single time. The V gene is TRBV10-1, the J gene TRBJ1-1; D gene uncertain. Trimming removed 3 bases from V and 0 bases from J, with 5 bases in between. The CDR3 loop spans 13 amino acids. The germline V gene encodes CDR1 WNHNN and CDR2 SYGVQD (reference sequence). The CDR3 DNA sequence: TGCGCCAGCAGTGACAGTCTGAACACTGAAGCTTTCTTT. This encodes CASSDSLNTEAFF.

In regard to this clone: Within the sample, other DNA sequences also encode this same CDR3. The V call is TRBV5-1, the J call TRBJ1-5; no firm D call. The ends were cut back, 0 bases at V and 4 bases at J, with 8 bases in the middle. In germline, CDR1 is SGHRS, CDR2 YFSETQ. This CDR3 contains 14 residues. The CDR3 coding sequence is TGCGCCAGCAGCTTGGATACGGGAAATCAGCCCCAGCATTTT. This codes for CASSLDTGNQPQHF.

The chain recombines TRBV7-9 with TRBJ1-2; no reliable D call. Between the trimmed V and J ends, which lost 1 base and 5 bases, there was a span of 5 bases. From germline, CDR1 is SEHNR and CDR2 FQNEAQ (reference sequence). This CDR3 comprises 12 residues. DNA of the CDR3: TGTGCCAGCAGCTTAGACACTTATGGCTACACCTTC. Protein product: CASSLDTYGYTF.

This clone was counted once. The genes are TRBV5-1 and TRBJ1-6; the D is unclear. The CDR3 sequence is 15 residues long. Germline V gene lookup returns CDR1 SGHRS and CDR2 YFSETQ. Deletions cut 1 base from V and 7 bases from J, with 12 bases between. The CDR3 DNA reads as TGCGCCAGCAGCTTGTTATTGGGGTTGAATTCACCCCTCCACTTT. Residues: CASSLLLGLNSPLHF.

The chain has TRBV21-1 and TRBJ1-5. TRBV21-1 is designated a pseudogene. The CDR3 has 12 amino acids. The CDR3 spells CASSKDGQPQHF. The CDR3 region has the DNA TGTGCCAGCAGCAAAGACGGTCAGCCCCAGCATTTT.

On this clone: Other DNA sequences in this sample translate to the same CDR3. This CDR3 is CSARTDYGYTF. The CDR3 DNA sequence: TGCAGTGCCCGGACGGACTATGGCTACACCTTC. The chain is built from TRBV20-1 and TRBJ1-2, with D unclear. Trimming removed 6 bases from V and 3 bases from J, with 8 bases in between. In germline, CDR1 is DFQATT, CDR2 SNEGSKA (reference sequence). The CDR3 covers 11 residues.

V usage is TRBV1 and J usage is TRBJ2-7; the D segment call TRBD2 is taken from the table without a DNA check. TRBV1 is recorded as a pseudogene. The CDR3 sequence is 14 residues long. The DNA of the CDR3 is TGCACCAGCATCCAGACTAGCGTCCCCTACGAGCAGTACTTC. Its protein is CTSIQTSVPYEQYF.

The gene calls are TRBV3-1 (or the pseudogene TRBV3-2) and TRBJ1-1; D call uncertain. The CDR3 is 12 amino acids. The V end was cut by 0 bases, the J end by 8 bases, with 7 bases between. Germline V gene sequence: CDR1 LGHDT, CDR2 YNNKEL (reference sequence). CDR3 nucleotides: TGTGCCAGCAGCCAAGATCCGTGGGAAGCTTTCTTT. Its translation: CASSQDPWEAFF.

The CDR3 spells CASRNGGAGSGEQFF. CDR3 DNA sequence: TGTGCCAGCAGGAACGGGGGGGCCGGGTCCGGGGAGCAGTTCTTC. This chain joins TRBV7-2 and TRBJ2-1, with TRBD2 matching over 8 bases. Germline loops: CDR1 SGHTA, CDR2 FQGNSA. V lost 6 bases to trimming and J lost 10 bases; unmatched junction nucleotides: 14. The CDR3 totals 15 residues.

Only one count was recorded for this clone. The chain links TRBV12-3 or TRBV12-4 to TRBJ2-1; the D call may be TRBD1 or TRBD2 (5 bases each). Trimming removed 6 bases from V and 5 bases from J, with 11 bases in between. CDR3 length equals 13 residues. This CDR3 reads CASSQGRNNEQFF. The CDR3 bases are TGTGCCAGCAGCCAGGGACGGAACAATGAGCAGTTCTTC.

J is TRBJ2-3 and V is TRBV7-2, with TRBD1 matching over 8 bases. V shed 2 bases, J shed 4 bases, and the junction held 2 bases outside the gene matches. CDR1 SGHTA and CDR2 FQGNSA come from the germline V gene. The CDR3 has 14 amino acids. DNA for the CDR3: TGTGCCAGCAGCTTAAACAGGGGGGCAGATACGCAGTATTTT. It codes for CASSLNRGADTQYF.